Listed below are T cell receptor beta chains from one sample, sequenced in a study of T-cell memory formation after mild COVID-19. TCRdb reprocessed the 5' RACE reads with MiXCR, giving one entry per CDR3 protein. The sample consists of roughly 600,000 distinct CDR3 sequences, more than 15% of them appearing once. The material sequenced was PBMCs or a T cell subset sorted from them (not recorded which). The receptors were sampled from an adult woman who had mild COVID-19 (a few samples of this study predate the infection). Cell type and time point are not known. CDR3s include the opening cysteine and the closing phenylalanine or tryptophan. D genes are given only for firm matches.

d_call | j_call | v_call | cdr3_aa
TRBD1 | TRBJ1-4 | TRBV19 | CASSERTGTNEKLFF
- | TRBJ2-7 | TRBV6-6 | CASSYSDGTYEQYF
- | TRBJ2-7 | TRBV4-3 | CASSQVHRDPSYEQYF
- | TRBJ2-4 | TRBV4-1 | CASSQGARSLLAKNIQYF
- | TRBJ1-1 | TRBV4-1 | CASSLSTGIEAFF
- | TRBJ2-3 | TRBV12-3/TRBV12-4 | CASSLQGTGDTQYF
- | TRBJ2-5 | TRBV2 | CASSWGHNFQETQYF
- | TRBJ2-2 | TRBV5-1 | CASSLAWGQLSTGELFF
TRBD2 | TRBJ2-1 | TRBV20-1 | CSARDWRGGSYNEQFF
TRBD1 | TRBJ2-3 | TRBV5-1 | CASSLSRQGPTDTQYF
- | TRBJ1-6 | TRBV4-1 | CASSQDRTAVNSPLHF
- | TRBJ2-5 | TRBV7-2 | CASSLGSFETQYF
- | TRBJ2-7 | TRBV6-2/TRBV6-3 | CASSYHSYEQYF
TRBD2 | TRBJ2-7 | TRBV13 | CASSFGTSGASYEQYF
TRBD1 | TRBJ1-2 | TRBV12-3/TRBV12-4 | CASSLQTGVYGYTF
TRBD2 | TRBJ2-5 | TRBV18 | CASSPKGPGTSHETQYF